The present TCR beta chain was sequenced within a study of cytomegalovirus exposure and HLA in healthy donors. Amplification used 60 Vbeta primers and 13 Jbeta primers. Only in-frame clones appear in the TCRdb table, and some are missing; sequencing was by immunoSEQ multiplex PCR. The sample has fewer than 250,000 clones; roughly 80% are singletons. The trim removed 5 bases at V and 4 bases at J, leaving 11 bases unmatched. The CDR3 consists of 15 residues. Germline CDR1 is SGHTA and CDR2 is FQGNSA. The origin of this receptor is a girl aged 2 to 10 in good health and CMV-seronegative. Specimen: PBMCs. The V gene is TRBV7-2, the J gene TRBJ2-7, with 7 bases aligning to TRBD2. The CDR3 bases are TGTGCCAGCAGCCCGGCCGGTCTAGCGGAGTACGAGCAGTACTTC. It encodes CASSPAGLAEYEQYF.